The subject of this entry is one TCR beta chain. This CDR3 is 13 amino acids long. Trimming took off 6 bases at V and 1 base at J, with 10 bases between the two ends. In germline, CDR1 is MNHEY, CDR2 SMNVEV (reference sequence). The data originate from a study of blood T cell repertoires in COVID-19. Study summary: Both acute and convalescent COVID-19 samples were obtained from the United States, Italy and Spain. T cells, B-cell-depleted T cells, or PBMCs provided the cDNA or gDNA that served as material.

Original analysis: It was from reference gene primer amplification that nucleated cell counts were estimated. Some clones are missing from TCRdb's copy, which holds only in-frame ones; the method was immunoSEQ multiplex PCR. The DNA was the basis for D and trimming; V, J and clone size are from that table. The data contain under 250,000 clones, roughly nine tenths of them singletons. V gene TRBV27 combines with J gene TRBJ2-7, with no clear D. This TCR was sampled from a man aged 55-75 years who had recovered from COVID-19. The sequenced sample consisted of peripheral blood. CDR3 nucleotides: TGTGCCAGCAGCCCGCCTCGGTCCTACGAGCAGTACTTC. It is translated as CASSPPRSYEQYF.